The 20 T cell receptor beta chains listed next were all sequenced from one sample in a study of blood T cell repertoires in COVID-19. Clones were read by immunoSEQ multiplex PCR, and TCRdb kept only the in-frame ones, dropping some. Here the sample spans roughly 120,000 clones, approximately 82% being singletons. Sequencing used peripheral blood. All receptors derive from an elderly woman with active or convalescent COVID-19.

The chain couples TRBV19 to TRBJ2-5; tentative D call: TRBD2 (6 bases). V lost 5 bases and J lost 5, with 9 bases in between. Germline CDR1 and CDR2: LNHDA and SQIVND (reference sequence). This CDR3 region has 12 residues. The CDR3 DNA reads TGTGCCAGTAGTCCTGGGGGGGAGACCCAGTACTTC. Translating gives CASSPGGETQYF. Full variable domain (outside the CDR3, taken from reference TRBV19 and TRBJ2-5): DGGITQSPKYLFRKEGQNVTLSCEQNLNHDAMYWYRQDPGQGLRLIYYSQIVNDFQKGDIAEGYSVSREKKESFPLTVTSAQKNPTAFYLCASSPGGETQYFGPGTRLLVL.

This clone turned up a few times. The chain carries TRBV24-1 and TRBJ1-1; 12 bases are a match to TRBD1. The CDR3 consists of 16 residues. The V and J ends lost 0 bases and 7 bases, in that order; junction bases with no gene match: 5. Germline V gives CDR1 KGHDR, CDR2 SFDVKD. The chain's CDR3 is CATSDLRDRGHSEAFF. The DNA for the CDR3 is TGTGCCACCAGTGATTTGAGGGACAGGGGGCATAGTGAAGCTTTCTTT.

The V call is TRBV19, the J call TRBJ1-1; weak D call: TRBD1 (6 bases). This CDR3 comprises 13 residues. CDR1 LNHDA and CDR2 SQIVND come from the germline V gene (reference sequence). Trimming left V 2 bases short and J 4 bases short, with 8 bases between. The CDR3 DNA is TGTGCCAGTAGTATAACAGGGCTCACTGAAGCTTTCTTT. Translated, it gives CASSITGLTEAFF.

The V and J genes are TRBV30 and TRBJ2-1, with 10 bases that match TRBD1. The CDR3 totals 15 residues. Germline CDR1 and CDR2: GTSNPN and SVGIG (reference sequence). CDR3 in amino acids: CATPPGQGVGNEQFF. CDR3 nucleotide sequence: TGTGCAACGCCCCCCGGACAGGGGGTGGGGAATGAGCAGTTCTTC. Drawing the rest from reference TRBV30 and TRBJ2-1, the complete variable domain is SQTIHQWPATLVQPVGSPLSLECTVEGTSNPNLYWYRQAAGRGLQLLFYSVGIGQISSEVPQNLSASRPQDRQFILSSKKLLLSDSGFYLCATPPGQGVGNEQFFGPGTRLTVL.

The V and J genes are TRBV18 and TRBJ2-1; D gene uncertain. The CDR3 has 12 amino acids. Per germline, CDR1 KGHSH and CDR2 LQKENI. The V and J ends lost 0 bases and 7 bases respectively, with 4 bases between them. CDR3 protein: CASSPPGNEQFF. The CDR3 coding sequence is TGTGCCAGCTCACCACCCGGGAATGAGCAGTTCTTC.

The gene calls are TRBV5-1 and TRBJ2-7, with TRBD1 matching 9 bases. The CDR3 is 15 amino acids. V lost 4 bases, J lost 2 bases, and 7 bases stayed unmatched. Germline V gene lookup returns CDR1 SGHRS and CDR2 YFSETQ. DNA for the CDR3: TGCGCCAGCAGCCCGATCGACAGGGGGACCTACGAGCAGTACTTC. It specifies CASSPIDRGTYEQYF.

The V gene is TRBV5-1, the J gene TRBJ1-5; D unclear. The V end was cut by 0 bases, the J end by 7 bases, with 8 bases between. The CDR3 contains 13 residues. Germline V gene data show CDR1 as SGHRS and CDR2 as YFSETQ. CDR3 protein: CASSLDDSQPQHF. The CDR3 DNA sequence: TGCGCCAGCAGCTTGGATGACTCACAGCCCCAGCATTTT.

The rearrangement uses TRBV2 and TRBJ2-1; weak D call: TRBD2 (5 bases). The CDR3 spans 15 residues. Germline V CDR1 and CDR2: SNHLY, FYNNEI. The V end lost 7 bases, the J end lost 0 bases, and 13 bases lay between the germline ends. The CDR3 DNA reads TGTGCCAGCACGAGAGCGGATCACTCCTACAATGAGCAGTTCTTC. Translating it yields CASTRADHSYNEQFF.

This chain uses TRBV28 with TRBJ1-5; tentative D call: TRBD1 (5 bases). V lost 5 bases and J lost 1, with 15 bases in between. The CDR3 has 16 residues. In germline, CDR1 is MDHEN, CDR2 SYDVKM. The CDR3 nucleotides read TGTGCCAGCAGTGGAGAAGGGGAGGGGAGCAATCAGCCCCAGCATTTT. Protein sequence: CASSGEGEGSNQPQHF.

This rearrangement joins TRBV9 to TRBJ1-6; a possible D gene is TRBD1 (6 bases). Trimming removed 4 bases from V and 9 bases from J, with 11 bases in between. This CDR3 comprises 13 residues. Germline V gene data show CDR1 as SGDLS and CDR2 as YYNGEE. The CDR3 nucleotides read TGTGCCAGCAGCCCTAACAGGGTTTCACCCCTCCACTTT. This codes for CASSPNRVSPLHF.

The V gene is TRBV24-1, the J gene TRBJ1-2, with D perhaps TRBD1 (5 bases). Germline V gives CDR1 KGHDR, CDR2 SFDVKD. The CDR3 is 14 amino acids. V was cut by 4 bases and J by 2 bases, with 10 bases left in between. As DNA, the CDR3 is TGTGCCACCAGTGACATGACAGCAAACTATGGCTACACCTTC. This codes for CATSDMTANYGYTF.

There are a few counts of this clone. This rearrangement joins TRBV27 to TRBJ1-2; D gene unclear. CDR3 length: 14 amino acids. Trimming cost V 5 bases and J 5 bases, with 15 bases left between them. Germline V gives CDR1 MNHEY, CDR2 SMNVEV (reference sequence). CDR3 protein: CASSGSNAVYGYTF. DNA of the CDR3: TGTGCCAGCAGTGGCTCCAACGCTGTGTATGGCTACACCTTC.

V usage is TRBV29-1 and J usage is TRBJ2-1; 8 bases fit TRBD2. CDR3 length equals 13 residues. CDR1 is SQVTM and CDR2 is ANQGSEA in the germline V gene. The V and J ends lost 7 bases and 0 bases, in that order; junction bases with no gene match: 2. CDR3 nucleotide sequence: TGCAGCGCCGGGGGGGACTCCTACAATGAGCAGTTCTTC. It yields the protein CSAGGDSYNEQFF.

This chain links TRBV14 with TRBJ2-7; TRBD2 agrees at 7 bases. Germline-derived CDR1 and CDR2 are SGHDN and FVKESK. The CDR3 loop spans 15 amino acids. V lost 2 bases and J lost 6; bases outside the gene matches: 10. CDR3 nucleotides: TGTGCCAGCAGCCAAAGCTCGCTGGGGGGGTCCGAGCAGTACTTC. This codes for CASSQSSLGGSEQYF.

V gene TRBV5-6 combines with J gene TRBJ2-5, with a weak D call TRBD1 (5 bases). CDR3 size: 14 residues. The germline CDR1 and CDR2 sequences are SGHDT and YYEEEE. V was shortened by 2 bases and J by 1 base, with 9 bases between the two germline ends. DNA of the CDR3: TGTGCCAGCAGCTTTAACAGGTTCCAAGAGACCCAGTACTTC. This sequence encodes CASSFNRFQETQYF.

This clone was seen once. V usage is TRBV28 and J usage is TRBJ1-2, with D possibly matching TRBD1 (5 bases). V was pared by 5 bases and J by 0 bases, with 13 bases between. The germline gives CDR1 MDHEN, CDR2 SYDVKM. The CDR3 has 15 residues. The CDR3 DNA follows: TGTGCCAGCAGTCCTGGGGGAGGGACTAACTATGGCTACACCTTC. Translated, it gives CASSPGGGTNYGYTF.

The chain is built from TRBV5-8 and TRBJ2-6, with D unclear. Germline V gene data show CDR1 as SGHTS and CDR2 as YDEGEE. With 4 bases removed from V and 0 bases from J, the gap between germline ends came to 20 bases. CDR3 size: 19 residues. The CDR3 here is CASSPPSVLVSSGANVLTF. DNA of the CDR3: TGTGCCAGCAGCCCCCCCTCGGTACTGGTAAGCTCTGGGGCCAACGTCCTGACTTTC.

This clone was seen a few times. The identical CDR3 is also encoded by other nucleotide sequences in the sample. The J gene is TRBJ2-7, the V gene TRBV20-1; D gene ambiguous. V was trimmed by 3 bases and J by 5 bases, leaving 8 bases between them. The CDR3 has 11 residues. Germline values: CDR1 DFQATT, CDR2 SNEGSKA (reference sequence). In nucleotides, the CDR3 is TGCAGTGCTAGCTCCGGTCACGAGCAGTACTTC. This sequence encodes CSASSGHEQYF.

The chain employs TRBV4-2 and TRBJ2-4; D unclear. V shed 0 bases and J shed 9 bases, with 12 bases lying between them. Germline values: CDR1 LGHNA, CDR2 YNFKEQ. CDR3 length: 14 residues. The CDR3 sequence is CASSQDLLDGIQYF. DNA for the CDR3: TGTGCCAGCAGCCAAGATTTGCTAGATGGCATTCAGTACTTC.

The rearrangement links TRBV28 to TRBJ2-6, with D perhaps matching TRBD1 (5 bases). The CDR3 is made up of 20 amino acids. V dropped 6 bases and J dropped 0 bases, with 24 bases sitting between them. The germline CDR1 and CDR2 sequences are MDHEN and SYDVKM. The CDR3 region has the DNA TGTGCCAGCAGGAGGTGGGGCAGAGAAACTCTAAGCTCTGGGGCCAACGTCCTGACTTTC. It is translated as CASRRWGRETLSSGANVLTF.